These T cell receptor beta chains were read from a single sample in a study of Ad26.COV2.S vaccination and SARS-CoV-2 variants. The method was immunoSEQ multiplex PCR; TCRdb's version includes in-frame clones alone and lacks a portion of them. The table lists roughly 410,000 clones, approximately 83% of them singletons. This sample comprised peripheral blood, obtained in a trial of Ad26.COV2.S vaccine versus placebo. The receptors originated from a person between 18 and 60 years old who received the Ad26.COV2.S COVID-19 vaccine or a placebo. Both conserved end residues are part of each CDR3. A D gene is named only where the DNA matches it firmly. Some rows have no size entry. The others give once, few or many, or a class for an expanded clone.

13	-	-	TRBJ1-2	TRBV12-3/TRBV12-4	TGTGCCAGCAGTTTAGGGGGACTGGGTGGCTACACCTTC	CASSLGGLGGYTF
15	-	TRBD2	TRBJ2-3	TRBV5-1	TGCGCCAGCAGCTTGCAGCGGGAGAGGACAGATACGCAGTATTTT	CASSLQRERTDTQYF
13	-	-	TRBJ1-1	TRBV30	TGTGCCTGGTGGGATGGGGGGTACACTGAAGCTTTCTTT	CAWWDGGYTEAFF
15	-	TRBD1	TRBJ1-5	TRBV6-1	TGTGCCAGCAGTGAAAGGGGGCGGTTAAATCAGCCCCAGCATTTT	CASSERGRLNQPQHF
15	-	-	TRBJ2-7	TRBV5-6	TGTGCCAGCAGCGGGGTTGACCGGGACACGTACGAGCAGTACTTC	CASSGVDRDTYEQYF
16	-	TRBD1	TRBJ2-1	TRBV23-1	TGCGCCAGCAGATACTGTATAGGACAGGTACACAATGAGCAGTTCTTC	CASRYCIGQVHNEQFF
14	once	-	TRBJ2-1	TRBV5-4	TGTGCCAGCAGCTTGGGACAGATGTACAATGAGCAGTTCTTC	CASSLGQMYNEQFF
16	-	-	TRBJ2-7	TRBV28	TGTGCCAGCAGTTCCCCCTTGAGGGTTCTTACCTACGAGCAGTACTTC	CASSSPLRVLTYEQYF
18	once	TRBD1	TRBJ1-5	TRBV19	TGTGCCAGTACCCAATCCGGAGGTTGGACAGGGGGGGGCCAGCCCCAGCATTTT	CASTQSGGWTGGGQPQHF
15	-	TRBD1	TRBJ1-2	TRBV11-3	TGTGCCAGCAGCTTAGCCCTGACAGGGGGAGGTGGCTACACCTTC	CASSLALTGGGGYTF
14	-	-	TRBJ1-1	TRBV10-3	TGTGCCTCCGGGCCAGGGGTCATGAACACTGAAGCTTTCTTT	CASGPGVMNTEAFF
12	-	TRBD1	TRBJ1-1	TRBV19	TGTGCCAGTACCACGCGACAGGGTGAAGCTTTCTTT	CASTTRQGEAFF
20	-	TRBD2	TRBJ2-1	TRBV5-1	TGCGCCAGCAGCTCCCCATCCGGGACTAGCGGGAGGGATGTCCACAATGAGCAGTTCTTC	CASSSPSGTSGRDVHNEQFF
14	few	-	TRBJ1-6	TRBV2	TGTGCCAGCAGCGGTAGCTCCTATAATTCACCCCTCCACTTT	CASSGSSYNSPLHF
16	-	TRBD2	TRBJ2-1	TRBV5-1	TGCGCCAGCAGCGTGGGGACTAGCGGGAACTACAATGAGCAGTTCTTC	CASSVGTSGNYNEQFF
18	-	TRBD2	TRBJ2-5	TRBV6-2/TRBV6-3	TGTGCCAGCAGTTACCCCACAATGCAACTAGCGGGGGGAGAGACCCAGTACTTC	CASSYPTMQLAGGETQYF
14	-	-	TRBJ2-1	TRBV9	TGTGCCAGCAGAACCCCAGGTGAACACAATGAGCAGTTCTTC	CASRTPGEHNEQFF
15	-	-	TRBJ2-7	TRBV11-2	TGTGCCAGCAGCTTTAGGGTTCCCGTAGGTGGCGAGCAGTACTTC	CASSFRVPVGGEQYF
15	-	-	TRBJ1-3	TRBV18	TGTGCCAGCTCACGGACGGAGAGCTCTGGAAACACCATATATTTT	CASSRTESSGNTIYF
15	-	TRBD1	TRBJ1-1	TRBV7-2	TGTGCCAGCAGCTTAGAGGTTAGGGGGACAGCTGAAGCTTTCTTT	CASSLEVRGTAEAFF
16	-	-	TRBJ2-5	TRBV5-5	TGTGCCAGCAGCTTGTCCTATGGGGCGGCGGAAGAGACCCAGTACTTC	CASSLSYGAAEETQYF
13	-	TRBD1	TRBJ2-1	TRBV29-1	TGCAGCGTTGGCGGGACAGGGACCAATGAGCAGTTCTTC	CSVGGTGTNEQFF
15	-	TRBD2	TRBJ2-1	TRBV5-1	TGCGCCAGCAGCCCCCCGGGGGGGGGACACAATGAGCAGTTCTTC	CASSPPGGGHNEQFF
15	-	TRBD2	TRBJ2-3	TRBV11-3	TGTGCCAGCAGCTCCCGACTAGCGGGCACAGATACGCAGTATTTT	CASSSRLAGTDTQYF
14	-	-	TRBJ1-6	TRBV4-1	TGCGCCAGCAGCCAACTGACACCCATATCCCCCCTCCACTTT	CASSQLTPISPLHF
13	-	TRBD1	TRBJ2-7	TRBV3-1/TRBV3-2	TGTGCCACCTTGGCCACAGGGGACGACGAGCAGTACTTC	CATLATGDDEQYF
14	-	-	TRBJ2-3	TRBV14	TGTGCCAGCAGCCTGACTACCCTGCCTGATACGCAGTATTTT	CASSLTTLPDTQYF
15	-	-	TRBJ1-1	TRBV9	TGTGCCAGCAGCGATGAGCAGGGGTTGAACACTGAAGCTTTCTTT	CASSDEQGLNTEAFF